This T cell receptor beta chain was profiled in a study of cytomegalovirus exposure and HLA in healthy donors. Study results and caveats: The authors reported that TCR beta sequences could predict HLA-A and HLA-B alleles. These predictions were accurate for most subjects in the first cohort. In a later analysis, a missense DCLRE1C variant was linked to TCR beta V- and J-gene trimming. Cytomegalovirus association was assigned to some 160 TCR beta chains.

V was pared by 7 bases and J by 1 base, with 9 bases of the junction left unmatched. Per the germline V gene, CDR1 is SGHRS and CDR2 is YFSETQ. This CDR3 contains 15 residues. Details on this clone: Antigen unknown.

PCR primers comprised 60 Vbeta and 13 Jbeta primers. Original processing methods: Per a later analysis, the number of unique TCR beta chains was 75 million to 90 million, of which roughly 10 million were shared. The method was immunoSEQ multiplex PCR; TCRdb's version includes in-frame clones alone and lacks a portion of them. The V and J calls and the clone size are those of that table, but D and trimming were determined from the DNA. The profile covers fewer than 150,000 clones, with approximately 77% appearing a single time and about 4.9% taken by the ten largest. The chain employs TRBV5-1 and TRBJ2-5; 8 bases align to TRBD1. The sequenced sample was PBMCs. The clonotype was recovered from a man aged 50 or older in good health and CMV-seropositive. CDR3: CASGRSGQAQETQYF. The CDR3 DNA reads TGCGCCAGCGGCCGTTCGGGACAGGCCCAAGAGACCCAGTACTTC.